This paragraph covers one T cell receptor (beta chain) sequence. The antigen is unknown. The sample is drawn from a study of T cell responses to AZD1222 COVID-19 vaccine. Some clones are missing from TCRdb's copy, which holds only in-frame ones; the method was immunoSEQ multiplex PCR. The sample has 150,000 to 200,000 clones; about 88% are singletons. Study-level points and caveats: Dominant at 160-218 and 743-854, vaccine-associated CD4 TCRs also spanned spike.

V was pared by 8 bases and J by 6 bases, with 16 bases between. Germline V gene sequence: CDR1 LGHDT, CDR2 YNNKEL (reference sequence). CDR3 size: 13 residues. This chain uses TRBV3-1 (or the pseudogene TRBV3-2) with TRBJ1-2, with no clear D. This specimen consisted of peripheral blood, obtained on day 0 of AZD1222 vaccination. This clonotype originated in an adult in good health. CDR3: CASDNGYGDGYTF. CDR3 sequence (DNA): TGTGCCAGCGACAACGGGTATGGGGATGGCTACACCTTC.